Sequencing of this T cell receptor beta chain was carried out in a study of cytomegalovirus exposure and HLA in healthy donors. Study in general: Tens of millions of unique TCRs from HLA-typed donors were held in an early release of data.

This CDR3 has 13 residues. Germline loops: CDR1 MDHEN, CDR2 SYDVKM. Trimming at V came to 7 bases and at J to 2 bases, leaving 3 bases not matched to a gene. PCR used 60 Vbeta primers and 13 Jbeta primers. Generated by immunoSEQ multiplex PCR, the TCRdb table keeps only in-frame clones and is missing some. In total, the table holds around 200,000 clones. The TCR was taken from a woman between 18 and 30 years old in good health and CMV-seropositive. Sequencing used PBMCs. The rearrangement uses TRBV28 and TRBJ2-7, with TRBD1 matching 9 bases. The CDR3 DNA reads as TGTGCCAGCACAACAGGGGGCACCTACGAGCAGTACTTC. Translating it yields CASTTGGTYEQYF.